Following are 18 T cell receptor beta chains from one sample sequenced in a study of vaccination and CD4 T cells after COVID-19. The Oncomine TCR Beta short-read assay was applied to DNA of cultured CD4+ T cells. Each CDR3 protein gets one entry after TCRdb re-called the PCR reads with MiXCR. The sample yields under 15,000 distinct CDR3 sequences, around 64% seen once. The treatment: roughly nine-day PBMC culture with coronavirus spike peptide pools or control peptides (ViraFEST assay). For these receptors, no antigen is known. Specimen: CD4+ T cells from blood, cultured in vitro. The receptors come from a human donor who had recovered from COVID-19.

This clonotype was seen only a few times. The V call is TRBV2, the J call TRBJ1-5, with D unclear. V was shortened by 6 bases and J by 10 bases, with 13 bases between the two germline ends. The germline V gene encodes CDR1 SNHLY and CDR2 FYNNEI. This CDR3 is built from 12 residues. DNA of the CDR3: TGTGCCAGCAGCGGACCCTCGCGTCCCCAGCATTTT. This translates into CASSGPSRPQHF.

The gene calls are TRBV7-6 and TRBJ2-3, with D perhaps TRBD1 (5 bases). Trimming pared 5 bases from V and 4 bases from J, leaving 10 bases between. Germline V gene sequence: CDR1 SGHVS, CDR2 FNYEAQ. There are 13 residues in the CDR3. CDR3 amino acids: CASSPTRADTQYF. In DNA form, the CDR3 reads TGTGCCAGCAGCCCGACCAGGGCAGATACGCAGTATTTT.

The chain is built from TRBV7-2 and TRBJ2-5; TRBD1 aligns across 7 bases. There are 15 residues in the CDR3. The V segment lost 4 bases and the J segment 5 bases; nucleotides outside the gene matches: 10. Germline V lookup: CDR1 SGHTA, CDR2 FQGNSA. The chain's CDR3 is CASSYERGRRETQYF. The DNA of the CDR3 is TGTGCCAGCAGCTACGAAAGGGGGCGGAGGGAGACCCAGTACTTC.

This clonotype was observed a handful of times. The gene calls are TRBV7-8 and TRBJ2-2; no reliable D call. CDR1 is SGHVS and CDR2 is FQNEAQ in the germline V gene. The CDR3 totals 15 residues. Trimming took 2 bases from V and 8 from J, leaving 15 bases between them. The CDR3 protein is CASSLTGPLRGELFF. The CDR3 DNA reads TGTGCCAGCAGCTTAACCGGGCCCTTAAGAGGGGAGCTGTTTTTT.

This CDR3 is CASSETRQRYTYEQYF. The CDR3 DNA reads TGTGCCAGCAGTGAAACTCGACAGAGATATACCTACGAGCAGTACTTC. The rearrangement joins TRBV6-1 to TRBJ2-7; D perhaps matches TRBD1 (5 bases). CDR3 length: 16 amino acids. V lost 2 bases and J 2 bases, leaving 16 bases between the germline ends. Germline CDR1 and CDR2: MNHNS and SASEGT.

This chain links TRBV11-2 with TRBJ2-5; 7 bases fit TRBD2. The germline CDR1 and CDR2 sequences are SGHAT and FQNNGV. Trimming took 0 bases from V and 5 from J; bases not matched to a gene: 6. The CDR3 has 15 residues. The CDR3 spells CASSLERGTTETQYF. CDR3 DNA: TGTGCCAGCAGCTTAGAGCGGGGGACTACGGAGACCCAGTACTTC. Together with reference TRBV11-2 and TRBJ2-5, the CDR3 gives the full variable domain: EAGVAQSPRYKIIEKRQSVAFWCNPISGHATLYWYQQILGQGPKLLIQFQNNGVVDDSQLPKDRFSAERLKGVDSTLKIQPAKLEDSAVYLCASSLERGTTETQYFGPGTRLLVL.

The chain is built from TRBV29-1 and TRBJ2-1; 7 bases align to TRBD2. This CDR3 is 15 amino acids long. The V and J ends lost 3 bases and 4 bases, in that order; junction bases with no gene match: 9. CDR1 and CDR2 from the germline V gene are SQVTM and ANQGSEA. The CDR3 nucleotides read TGCAGCGTTGACCCGGGACTACCTACTTACAATGAGCAGTTCTTC. The encoded protein is CSVDPGLPTYNEQFF.

The genes are TRBV27 and TRBJ2-5; possibly TRBD1 for D (6 bases). CDR1 and CDR2 (germline): MNHEY, SMNVEV (reference sequence). The V gene lost 5 bases and the J gene lost 5 bases, with 15 bases spanning the gap. The CDR3 is 14 amino acids. In nucleotides, the CDR3 is TGTGCCAGCAGTACAGCCAGGGGTGCGGAGACCCAGTACTTC. It yields the protein CASSTARGAETQYF.

This clonotype has a handful of counts. This chain joins TRBV20-1 and TRBJ1-4; D gene ambiguous. Germline V gene sequence: CDR1 DFQATT, CDR2 SNEGSKA (reference sequence). V was trimmed by 6 bases and J by 6 bases, leaving 11 bases between them. The CDR3 contains 12 residues. The CDR3 DNA sequence: TGCAGTGCCTTGGACGATTATGAAAAACTGTTTTTT. Encoded protein: CSALDDYEKLFF.

V is TRBV7-2 and J is TRBJ1-1; the D gene is possibly TRBD1 (5 bases). This CDR3 has 17 residues. Trimming took off 0 bases at V and 4 bases at J, with 18 bases between the two ends. Germline loops: CDR1 SGHTA, CDR2 FQGNSA. CDR3 residues: CASSLAAAGIRSTEAFF. CDR3 DNA sequence: TGTGCCAGCAGCTTAGCCGCGGCAGGGATTAGGAGCACTGAAGCTTTCTTT.

This clonotype has more than one count but fewer than ten. This rearrangement joins TRBV10-1 to TRBJ1-5; D gene uncertain. Looked up from germline, CDR1 is WNHNN and CDR2 is SYGVQD (reference sequence). This CDR3 has 12 residues. Between the trimmed V and J ends, which lost 8 bases and 7 bases, there was a span of 12 bases. CDR3 residues: CASSWSGQPQHF. The CDR3 region has the DNA TGCGCCAGCTCCTGGTCGGGACAGCCCCAGCATTTT.

The chain links TRBV6-1 to TRBJ2-1; 12 nucleotides agree with TRBD2. From germline, CDR1 is MNHNS and CDR2 SASEGT. The trim removed 6 bases at V and 7 bases at J, leaving 10 bases unmatched. This CDR3 comprises 16 residues. Here the CDR3 reads CASSRPLAGGTNEQFF. In nucleotides, the CDR3 is TGTGCCAGCAGCCGACCCCTAGCGGGAGGGACTAATGAGCAGTTCTTC.

V gene TRBV20-1 combines with J gene TRBJ2-5; perhaps TRBD1 as D (6 bases). Germline CDR1 and CDR2: DFQATT and SNEGSKA (reference sequence). Trimming removed 3 bases from V and 3 bases from J, with 20 bases in between. This CDR3 is built from 16 residues. CDR3 sequence (DNA): TGCAGTGCTAGGCGAGCGACTGGGGGCATGGAAGAGACCCAGTACTTC. The encoded protein is CSARRATGGMEETQYF.

The chain uses TRBV27 and TRBJ1-1; D gene ambiguous. The CDR3 runs to 14 residues. The V gene's germline CDR1 is MNHEY and CDR2 SMNVEV (reference sequence). Trimming left V 2 bases short and J 0 bases short, with 7 bases between. The CDR3 DNA is TGTGCCAGCAGTTTAAGCGGCATGAACACTGAAGCTTTCTTT. Translated: CASSLSGMNTEAFF.

This CDR3 reads CASSSTVEAFF. CDR3 nucleotide sequence: TGCGCCAGCAGCTCAACGGTTGAAGCTTTCTTT. This chain uses TRBV5-1 with TRBJ1-1; D is uncertain. This CDR3 is built from 11 residues. Trimming left V 3 bases short and J 7 bases short, with 7 bases between. Germline CDR1 and CDR2: SGHRS and YFSETQ. Using reference TRBV5-1 and TRBJ1-1 for the parts outside the CDR3, the full variable domain is KAGVTQTPRYLIKTRGQQVTLSCSPISGHRSVSWYQQTPGQGLQFLFEYFSETQRNKGNFPGRFSGRQFSNSRSEMNVSTLELGDSALYLCASSSTVEAFFGQGTRLTVV.

This sequence joins TRBV28 and TRBJ1-5; TRBD1 agrees at 9 bases. The CDR3 length is 17 residues. The trim removed 3 bases at V and 2 bases at J, leaving 8 bases unmatched. Germline CDR1 MDHEN, CDR2 SYDVKM. In DNA, the CDR3 is TGTGCCAGCAGTTTTGGACAGGGGATAGCAGGCAATCAGCCCCAGCATTTT. Amino acids: CASSFGQGIAGNQPQHF.

This chain uses TRBV7-6 with TRBJ1-1, with no clear D. The CDR3 sequence is 13 residues long. The V gene's germline CDR1 is SGHVS and CDR2 FNYEAQ. V shed 2 bases and J shed 7 bases, with 11 bases lying between them. The CDR3 nucleotides are TGTGCCAGCAGCTTAAATCCGCGGGTTGAAGCTTTCTTT. This encodes CASSLNPRVEAFF.

The CDR3 loop reads CASSYLSLTTGNTEAFF. CDR3 bases: TGTGCCAGCAGTTACCTAAGCTTAACTACAGGGAACACTGAAGCTTTCTTT. The chain combines TRBV6-5 with TRBJ1-1; possible D gene TRBD1, 5 bases. This CDR3 contains 17 residues. V was trimmed by 2 bases and J by 1 base, leaving 17 bases between them. Looked up from germline, CDR1 is MNHEY and CDR2 is SVGAGI.